Reported below is one TCR beta chain. Looked up from germline, CDR1 is DFQATT and CDR2 is SNEGSKA (reference sequence). The CDR3 spans 13 residues. V lost 6 bases to trimming and J lost 3 bases, with 15 bases between them. RNA, at about 0.5 to 1 ug, was reverse transcribed with random hexamers. One entry per CDR3 protein, called by TCRdb with MiXCR from the immunoSEQ multiplex PCR reads. The repertoire has roughly 200,000 distinct CDR3 sequences, approximately 96% of them found once; the top ten carry approximately 0.09%. This entry is derived from a study of CD8 T cells in Susac syndrome. V is TRBV20-1 and J is TRBJ2-7; either TRBD1 or TRBD2 may supply D (7 bases each). Sequencing input: CD4+ T cells from PBMCs. This clonotype originated in a human donor with multiple sclerosis. CDR3 protein: CSASRGGNYEQYF. CDR3 bases: TGCAGTGCCTCCAGGGGGGGTAACTACGAGCAGTACTTC.